The rows below give T cell receptor beta chains drawn from one sample of a study of beta chain features in type 1 diabetes. Only in-frame clones appear in the TCRdb table, and some are missing; sequencing was by immunoSEQ multiplex PCR. Here the sample spans under 450,000 clones, around 13% being singletons. The sample comprised naive CD4+ T cells from blood. The receptors were sampled from a man under 40 in good health. Each CDR3 is given with its conserved first and last residue. Each record gives: V gene, clone size, D gene, J gene, CDR3 DNA, CDR3 protein. A D gene is named only where the DNA matches it firmly. Size tells how often a clone was seen (once, few, many) or the class of an expanded clone, and some rows leave it out.

v_call: TRBV7-2; clone_size: -; d_call: TRBD1; j_call: TRBJ2-3; cdr3_nt: TGTGCCAGCAGCGCTAGGGGACAGGGGTATGATACGCAGTATTTT; cdr3_aa: CASSARGQGYDTQYF
v_call: TRBV6-5; clone_size: -; d_call: -; j_call: TRBJ2-2; cdr3_nt: TGTGCCAGCAGTTACCGGGGGCTTGTAGGGGAGCTGTTTTTT; cdr3_aa: CASSYRGLVGELFF
v_call: TRBV11-2; clone_size: few; d_call: TRBD1; j_call: TRBJ2-5; cdr3_nt: TGTGCCAGCAGCTTCTCAGGGGGAGAGACCCAGTACTTC; cdr3_aa: CASSFSGGETQYF
v_call: TRBV27; clone_size: -; d_call: TRBD2; j_call: TRBJ2-5; cdr3_nt: TGTGCCAGCAGTTTAAGACCCCCCGGGACTAGCGGGAGTCCCGAGACCCAGTACTTC; cdr3_aa: CASSLRPPGTSGSPETQYF
v_call: TRBV14; clone_size: -; d_call: -; j_call: TRBJ2-1; cdr3_nt: TGTGCCAGCAGCCAAACGCGGTCGGAAAGCCGCGAGCAGTTCTTC; cdr3_aa: CASSQTRSESREQFF
v_call: TRBV29-1; clone_size: few; d_call: -; j_call: TRBJ1-4; cdr3_nt: TGCAGCGTTGGGGGACGTAGGGAAGCAACTAATGAAAAACTGTTTTTT; cdr3_aa: CSVGGRREATNEKLFF
v_call: TRBV7-2; clone_size: -; d_call: -; j_call: TRBJ1-6; cdr3_nt: TGTGCCAGCAGCTTAGTGGCATATAATTCACCCCTCCACTTT; cdr3_aa: CASSLVAYNSPLHF
v_call: TRBV10-3; clone_size: few; d_call: -; j_call: TRBJ1-1; cdr3_nt: TGTGCCCATCAAAGGGAGTGGGCAGCGCCAGCTTTCTTT; cdr3_aa: CAHQREWAAPAFF
v_call: TRBV29-1; clone_size: few; d_call: TRBD1; j_call: TRBJ1-1; cdr3_nt: TGCAGCGTCCTTCGACAGGGGGCGAACACTGAAGCTTTCTTT; cdr3_aa: CSVLRQGANTEAFF
v_call: TRBV7-2; clone_size: few; d_call: TRBD2; j_call: TRBJ2-3; cdr3_nt: TGTGCCAGCAGCAGCCAGACTAGCGGGGTGAGGACGCAGTATTTT; cdr3_aa: CASSSQTSGVRTQYF
v_call: TRBV2; clone_size: -; d_call: -; j_call: TRBJ1-5; cdr3_nt: TGTGCCAGCAGTGAGTGGGGAAGGAGAAATCAGCCCCAGCATTTT; cdr3_aa: CASSEWGRRNQPQHF
v_call: TRBV18; clone_size: few; d_call: -; j_call: TRBJ2-5; cdr3_nt: TGTGCCAGCTCACCCACTCCCACGGGGGTTGAGACCCAGTACTTC; cdr3_aa: CASSPTPTGVETQYF
v_call: TRBV14; clone_size: -; d_call: -; j_call: TRBJ1-2; cdr3_nt: TGTGCCAGCAGCCAAGACGTCAGGCCCTCGGGTGGCTACACCTTC; cdr3_aa: CASSQDVRPSGGYTF
v_call: TRBV7-9; clone_size: -; d_call: -; j_call: TRBJ2-7; cdr3_nt: TGTGCCACGAACCGTGGGGCGCAGAACGAGCAGTACTTC; cdr3_aa: CATNRGAQNEQYF
v_call: TRBV30; clone_size: -; d_call: -; j_call: TRBJ2-3; cdr3_nt: TGTGCCTGGAGGTCCGGGGGCACAGATACGCAGTATTTT; cdr3_aa: CAWRSGGTDTQYF
v_call: TRBV5-6; clone_size: few; d_call: -; j_call: TRBJ2-1; cdr3_nt: TGTGCCAGCAGGCCCGTTGGCGGGGCGGACAATGAGCAGTTCTTC; cdr3_aa: CASRPVGGADNEQFF